A single sample gave rise to the 7 T cell receptor beta chains below, sequenced in a study of beta chain features in type 1 diabetes. Since all of the isolated RNA was reverse transcribed, expressed TCRB transcripts were what got sequenced. Produced via immunoSEQ multiplex PCR; TCRdb's table is partial and in-frame only. Here the sample spans just over 450,000 clones, roughly 30% being singletons. The specimen was naive CD4+ T cells from blood. The receptors here all came from a man younger than 35 in good health.

The genes are TRBV9 and TRBJ2-5, with a weak D call TRBD1 (5 bases). Trimming removed 2 bases from V and 6 bases from J, with 17 bases in between. The germline CDR1 and CDR2 sequences are SGDLS and YYNGEE. The CDR3 contains 15 residues. The DNA of the CDR3 is TGTGCCAGCAGCGTGGATGGGCAGGGTGGGAAGACCCAGTACTTC. As protein: CASSVDGQGGKTQYF.

V and J are TRBV7-2 and TRBJ2-5; tentative D call: TRBD2 (6 bases). CDR1 is SGHTA, CDR2 FQGNSA, per germline. The CDR3 contains 15 residues. Trimming stripped 3 bases from V and 5 bases from J, with 16 bases between. The CDR3 protein is CASSLHGTGGETQYF. CDR3 sequence (DNA): TGTGCCAGCAGCTTGCATGGGACTGGCGGGGAGACCCAGTACTTC.

This sequence joins TRBV4-2 and TRBJ2-1; 10 nucleotides align to TRBD1. J gave up 5 bases and V 2 bases, and 6 bases lay outside the gene matches. The germline CDR1 and CDR2 sequences are LGHNA and YNFKEQ. This CDR3 region has 16 residues. The CDR3 loop is CASSQQRGQGDNEQFF. In DNA, the CDR3 is TGTGCCAGCAGCCAACAACGTGGACAGGGGGACAATGAGCAGTTCTTC.

CDR3 in DNA: TGTGCCAGCAGCTCCATCTGGACAGAGAATGAAAAACTGTTTTTT. Encoded protein: CASSSIWTENEKLFF. The chain recombines TRBV7-2 with TRBJ1-4, with D tentatively TRBD1 (6 bases). The CDR3 spans 15 residues. CDR1 is SGHTA and CDR2 is FQGNSA in the germline V gene. Deletions cut 4 bases from V and 5 bases from J, with 14 bases between.

The chain recombines TRBV7-2 with TRBJ2-6; no reliable D call. Germline CDR1 reads SGHTA; CDR2 reads FQGNSA. The CDR3 covers 17 residues. V was cut by 5 bases and J by 1 base, with 15 bases left in between. The CDR3 nucleotides are TGTGCCAGCAGCGACGGCAGTCCCATTTCTGGGGCCAACGTCCTGACTTTC. Its protein product is CASSDGSPISGANVLTF.

This clone has just a few counts. The chain carries TRBV5-4 and TRBJ2-5; unclear D gene. CDR1 is SGHNT, CDR2 YYREEE, per germline (reference sequence). The germline V and J ends were trimmed by 4 bases and 2 bases, with 6 bases remaining between them. There are 12 residues in the CDR3. The CDR3 loop reads CASSGRQETQYF. As DNA, the CDR3 is TGTGCCAGCAGCGGACGGCAAGAGACCCAGTACTTC. The variable domain in full, completed from reference TRBV5-4 and TRBJ2-5, reads ETGVTQSPTHLIKTRGQQVTLRCSSQSGHNTVSWYQQALGQGPQFIFQYYREEENGRGNFPPRFSGLQFPNYSSELNVNALELDDSALYLCASSGRQETQYFGPGTRLLVL.

V usage is TRBV6-1 and J usage is TRBJ2-7; no definite D call. There are 14 residues in the CDR3. V was clipped by 0 bases and J by 2 bases, with 8 bases between them. In germline, CDR1 is MNHNS, CDR2 SASEGT. The CDR3 here is CASSEARLAYEQYF. DNA for the CDR3: TGTGCCAGCAGTGAAGCGCGGCTGGCCTACGAGCAGTACTTC.